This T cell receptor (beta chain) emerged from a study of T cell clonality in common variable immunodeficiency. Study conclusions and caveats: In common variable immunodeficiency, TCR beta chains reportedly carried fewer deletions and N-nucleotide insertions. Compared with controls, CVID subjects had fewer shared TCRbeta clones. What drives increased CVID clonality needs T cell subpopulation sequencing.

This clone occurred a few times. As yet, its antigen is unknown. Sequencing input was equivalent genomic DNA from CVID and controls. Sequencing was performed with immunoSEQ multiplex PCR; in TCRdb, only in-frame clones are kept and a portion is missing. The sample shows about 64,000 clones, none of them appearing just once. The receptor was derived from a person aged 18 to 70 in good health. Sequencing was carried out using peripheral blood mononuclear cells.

The sequenced part of the CDR3 DNA is TGTGCCAGCAGCCTTTCTAGCAGCTACACAGATACG. It codes for CASSLSSSYTDT. The entire CDR3 protein reads CASSLSSSYTDTQYF. The chain recombines TRBV7-9 with TRBJ2-3; tentatively, D is TRBD2 (5 bases). The read falls 3 residues short of the CDR3 end, and the missing part is taken from the germline J gene. CDR3 length: 15 residues. Trimming took off 5 bases at V and 2 bases at J, with 14 bases between the two ends. The germline gives CDR1 SEHNR, CDR2 FQNEAQ (reference sequence).